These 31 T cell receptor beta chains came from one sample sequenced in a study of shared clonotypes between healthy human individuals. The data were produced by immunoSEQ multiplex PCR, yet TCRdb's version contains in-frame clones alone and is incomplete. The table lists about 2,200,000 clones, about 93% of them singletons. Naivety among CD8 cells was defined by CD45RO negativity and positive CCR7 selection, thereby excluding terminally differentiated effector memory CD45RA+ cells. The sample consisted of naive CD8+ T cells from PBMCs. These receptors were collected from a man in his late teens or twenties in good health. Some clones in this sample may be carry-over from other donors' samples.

CDR3 nucleotide sequence: TGTGCCAGCAGCCTACATGCTCAGCCCCAGCATTTT. Its protein is CASSLHAQPQHF. The rearrangement joins TRBV27 to TRBJ1-5, with D hard to call. V was shortened by 6 bases and J by 6 bases, with 9 bases between the two germline ends. Germline CDR1 and CDR2: MNHEY and SMNVEV (reference sequence). The CDR3 length is 12 residues.

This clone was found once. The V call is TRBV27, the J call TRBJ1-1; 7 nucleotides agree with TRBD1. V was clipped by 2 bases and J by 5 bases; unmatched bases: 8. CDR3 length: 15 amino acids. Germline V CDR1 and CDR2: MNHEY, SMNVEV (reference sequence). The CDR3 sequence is CASSLRSGGSTEAFF. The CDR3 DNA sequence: TGTGCCAGCAGTTTACGTTCAGGGGGAAGTACTGAAGCTTTCTTT.

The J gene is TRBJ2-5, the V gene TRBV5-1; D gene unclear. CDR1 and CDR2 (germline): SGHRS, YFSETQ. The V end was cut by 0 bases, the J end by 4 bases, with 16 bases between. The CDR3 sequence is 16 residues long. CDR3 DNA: TGCGCCAGCAGCTTGGCCTCGGTCGCCGGGCCAGAGACCCAGTACTTC. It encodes CASSLASVAGPETQYF.

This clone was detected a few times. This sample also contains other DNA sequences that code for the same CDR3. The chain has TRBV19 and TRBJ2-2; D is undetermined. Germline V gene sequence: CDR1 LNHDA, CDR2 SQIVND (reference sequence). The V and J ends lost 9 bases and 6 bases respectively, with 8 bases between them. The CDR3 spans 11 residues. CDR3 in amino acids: CASKTAGELFF. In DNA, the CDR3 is TGTGCCAGCAAAACGGCCGGGGAGCTGTTTTTT. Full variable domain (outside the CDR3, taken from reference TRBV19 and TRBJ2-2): DGGITQSPKYLFRKEGQNVTLSCEQNLNHDAMYWYRQDPGQGLRLIYYSQIVNDFQKGDIAEGYSVSREKKESFPLTVTSAQKNPTAFYLCASKTAGELFFGEGSRLTVL.

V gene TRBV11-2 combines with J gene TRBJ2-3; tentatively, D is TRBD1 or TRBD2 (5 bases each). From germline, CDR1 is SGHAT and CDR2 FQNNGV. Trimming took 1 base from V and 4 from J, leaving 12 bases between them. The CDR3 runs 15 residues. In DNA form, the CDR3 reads TGTGCCAGCAGCTTAGTATGGGGGAGCGCAGATACGCAGTATTTT. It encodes CASSLVWGSADTQYF.

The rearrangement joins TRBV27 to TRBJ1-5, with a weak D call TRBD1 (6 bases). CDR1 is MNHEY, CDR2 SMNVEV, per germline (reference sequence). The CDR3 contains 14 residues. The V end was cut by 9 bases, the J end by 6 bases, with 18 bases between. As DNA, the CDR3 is TGTGCCAGTCGATGGGGGGGGCCTGGTCAGCCCCAGCATTTT. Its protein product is CASRWGGPGQPQHF.

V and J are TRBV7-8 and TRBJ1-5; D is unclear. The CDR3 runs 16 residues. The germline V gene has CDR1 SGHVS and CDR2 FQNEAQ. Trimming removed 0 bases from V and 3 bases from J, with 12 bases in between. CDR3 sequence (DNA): TGTGCCAGCAGCTTAGCCCTGACAAGAATCAATCAGCCCCAGCATTTT. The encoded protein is CASSLALTRINQPQHF.

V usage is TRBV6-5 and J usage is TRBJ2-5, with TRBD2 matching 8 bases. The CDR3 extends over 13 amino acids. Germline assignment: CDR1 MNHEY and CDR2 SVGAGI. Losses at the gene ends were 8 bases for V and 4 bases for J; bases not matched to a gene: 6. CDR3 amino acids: CASSSGGVETQYF. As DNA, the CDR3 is TGTGCCAGCTCCAGCGGGGGAGTAGAGACCCAGTACTTC.

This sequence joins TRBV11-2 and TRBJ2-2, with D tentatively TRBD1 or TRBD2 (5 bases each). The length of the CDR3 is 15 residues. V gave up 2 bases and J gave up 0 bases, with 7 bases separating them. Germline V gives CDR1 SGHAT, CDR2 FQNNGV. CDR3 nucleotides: TGTGCCAGCAGCTTACAGGGACCGAACACCGGGGAGCTGTTTTTT. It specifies CASSLQGPNTGELFF.

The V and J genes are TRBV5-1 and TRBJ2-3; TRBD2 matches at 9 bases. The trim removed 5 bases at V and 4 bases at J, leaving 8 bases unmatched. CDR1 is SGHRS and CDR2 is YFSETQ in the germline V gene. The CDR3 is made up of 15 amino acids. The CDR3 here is CASRTRLAGPDTQYF. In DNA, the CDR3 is TGCGCCAGCAGGACCCGGCTAGCGGGACCAGATACGCAGTATTTT.

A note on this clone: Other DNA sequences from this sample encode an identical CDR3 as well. The chain's CDR3 is CASSLGQVSYEQYF. CDR3 DNA: TGTGCCAGCAGCTTAGGACAGGTCTCCTACGAGCAGTACTTC. V is TRBV7-8 and J is TRBJ2-7, with D tentatively TRBD1 (6 bases). Germline V gene data show CDR1 as SGHVS and CDR2 as FQNEAQ. CDR3 length: 14 residues. Trimming took off 1 base at V and 0 bases at J, with 7 bases between the two ends.

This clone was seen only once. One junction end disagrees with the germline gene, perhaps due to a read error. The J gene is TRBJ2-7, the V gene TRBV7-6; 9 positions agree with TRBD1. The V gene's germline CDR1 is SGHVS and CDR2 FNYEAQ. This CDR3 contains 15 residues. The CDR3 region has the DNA TGTGCCAGCAGCTTATTTACAGGGGGCTCCGACGAGCAGTACTTC. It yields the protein CASSLFTGGSDEQYF.

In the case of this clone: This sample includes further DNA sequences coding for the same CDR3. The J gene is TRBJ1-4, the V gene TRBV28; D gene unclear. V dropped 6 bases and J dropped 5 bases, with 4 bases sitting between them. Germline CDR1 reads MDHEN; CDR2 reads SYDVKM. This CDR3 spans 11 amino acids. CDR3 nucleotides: TGTGCCAGCAGACGAAATGAAAAACTGTTTTTT. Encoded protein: CASRRNEKLFF.

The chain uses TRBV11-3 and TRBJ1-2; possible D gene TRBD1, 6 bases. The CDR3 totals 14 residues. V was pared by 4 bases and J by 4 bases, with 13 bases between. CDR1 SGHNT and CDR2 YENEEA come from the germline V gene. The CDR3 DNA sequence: TGTGCCAGCAGCTCCAGGGACACCAGCTATGGCTACACCTTC. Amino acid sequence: CASSSRDTSYGYTF.

This chain's CDR3 is CASSLGFGADSYNEQFF. The CDR3 region has the DNA TGTGCCAGCAGTTTAGGGTTCGGTGCGGACTCCTACAATGAGCAGTTCTTC. This rearrangement joins TRBV27 to TRBJ2-1; no clear D. Germline V gene data show CDR1 as MNHEY and CDR2 as SMNVEV (reference sequence). This CDR3 comprises 17 residues. The V gene lost 2 bases and the J gene lost 0 bases, with 14 bases spanning the gap.

The CDR3 DNA is TGTGCCAGCAGCTTAAAAGAGGCCTTGGGTCCAGATACGCAGTATTTT. Protein: CASSLKEALGPDTQYF. The chain carries TRBV7-9 and TRBJ2-3; no reliable D call. CDR3 length: 16 amino acids. V dropped 2 bases and J dropped 4 bases, with 16 bases sitting between them. From germline, CDR1 is SEHNR and CDR2 FQNEAQ (reference sequence).

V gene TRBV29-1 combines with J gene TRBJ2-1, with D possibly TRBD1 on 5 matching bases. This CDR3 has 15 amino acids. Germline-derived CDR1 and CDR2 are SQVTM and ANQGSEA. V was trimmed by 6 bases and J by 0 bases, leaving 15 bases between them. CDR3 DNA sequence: TGCAGCGTCGAGGACATACCGAGCTCCTACAATGAGCAGTTCTTC. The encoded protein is CSVEDIPSSYNEQFF.

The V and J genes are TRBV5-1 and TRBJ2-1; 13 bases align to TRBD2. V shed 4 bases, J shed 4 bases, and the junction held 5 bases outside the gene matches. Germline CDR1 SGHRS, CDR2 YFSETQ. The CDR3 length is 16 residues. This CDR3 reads CASSPRTSGRYNEQFF. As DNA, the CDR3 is TGCGCCAGCAGCCCTCGGACTAGCGGGAGATACAATGAGCAGTTCTTC.

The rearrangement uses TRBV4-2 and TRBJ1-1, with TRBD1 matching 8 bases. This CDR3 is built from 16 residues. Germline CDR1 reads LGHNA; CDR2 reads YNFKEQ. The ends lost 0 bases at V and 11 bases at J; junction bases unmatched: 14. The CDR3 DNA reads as TGTGCCAGCAGCCAAGATCGGGCAGGGGGCGCATCCGTTGCTTTCTTT. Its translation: CASSQDRAGGASVAFF.

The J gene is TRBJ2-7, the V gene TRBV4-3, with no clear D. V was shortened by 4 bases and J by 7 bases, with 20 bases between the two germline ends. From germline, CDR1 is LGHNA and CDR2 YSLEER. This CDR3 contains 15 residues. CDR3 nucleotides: TGCGCCAGCAGCCCTCGACCGACACTCAACATGGAGCAGTACTTC. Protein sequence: CASSPRPTLNMEQYF.

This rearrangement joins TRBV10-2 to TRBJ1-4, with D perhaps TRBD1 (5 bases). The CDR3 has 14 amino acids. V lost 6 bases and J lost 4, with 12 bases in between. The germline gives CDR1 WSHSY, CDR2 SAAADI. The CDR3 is CASRPRDGNEKLFF. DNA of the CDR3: TGCGCCAGCAGGCCCCGGGACGGTAATGAAAAACTGTTTTTT.

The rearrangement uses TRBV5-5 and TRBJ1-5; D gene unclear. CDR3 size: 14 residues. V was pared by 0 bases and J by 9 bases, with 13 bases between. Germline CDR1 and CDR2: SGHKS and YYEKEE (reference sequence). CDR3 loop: CASSLASGIWPQHF. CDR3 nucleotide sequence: TGTGCCAGCAGCTTGGCCAGTGGAATCTGGCCCCAGCATTTT.

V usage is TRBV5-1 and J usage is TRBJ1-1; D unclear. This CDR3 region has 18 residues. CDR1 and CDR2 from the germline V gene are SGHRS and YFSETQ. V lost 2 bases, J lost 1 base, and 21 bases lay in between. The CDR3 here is CASSFPLGTEGGNTEAFF. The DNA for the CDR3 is TGCGCCAGCAGCTTTCCCTTGGGTACCGAGGGAGGGAACACTGAAGCTTTCTTT.

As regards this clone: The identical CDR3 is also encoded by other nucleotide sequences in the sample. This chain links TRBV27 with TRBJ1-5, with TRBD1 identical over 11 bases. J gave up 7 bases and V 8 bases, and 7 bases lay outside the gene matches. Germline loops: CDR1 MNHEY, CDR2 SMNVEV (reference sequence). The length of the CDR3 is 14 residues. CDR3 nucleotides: TGTGCCAGCGGGAGGACAGGGGGCGGGCAGCCCCAGCATTTT. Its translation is CASGRTGGGQPQHF.

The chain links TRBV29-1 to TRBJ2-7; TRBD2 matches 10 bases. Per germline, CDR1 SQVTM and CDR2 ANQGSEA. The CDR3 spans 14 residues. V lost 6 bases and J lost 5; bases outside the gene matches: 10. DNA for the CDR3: TGCAGCGTGAGGTGGACTAGCGGAGACGACGAGCAGTACTTC. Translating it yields CSVRWTSGDDEQYF.

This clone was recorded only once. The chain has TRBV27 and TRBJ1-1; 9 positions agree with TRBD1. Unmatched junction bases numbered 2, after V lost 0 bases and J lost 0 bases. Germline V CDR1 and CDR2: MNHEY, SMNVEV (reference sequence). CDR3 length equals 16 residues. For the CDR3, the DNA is TGTGCCAGCAGTTTATCGGGACAGGGACTGAACACTGAAGCTTTCTTT. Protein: CASSLSGQGLNTEAFF.

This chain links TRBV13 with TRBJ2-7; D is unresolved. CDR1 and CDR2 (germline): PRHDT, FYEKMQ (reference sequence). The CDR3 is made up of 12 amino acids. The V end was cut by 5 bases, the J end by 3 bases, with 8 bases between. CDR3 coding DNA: TGTGCCAGCAGCCACACTCACTACGAGCAGTACTTC. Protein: CASSHTHYEQYF.

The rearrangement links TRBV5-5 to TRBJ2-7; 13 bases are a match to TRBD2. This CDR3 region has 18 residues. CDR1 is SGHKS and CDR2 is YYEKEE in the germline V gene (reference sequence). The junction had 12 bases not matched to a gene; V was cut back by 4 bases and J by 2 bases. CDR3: CASSGGLAGAISPYEQYF. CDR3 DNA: TGTGCCAGCAGCGGCGGACTAGCGGGAGCTATCTCCCCCTACGAGCAGTACTTC.

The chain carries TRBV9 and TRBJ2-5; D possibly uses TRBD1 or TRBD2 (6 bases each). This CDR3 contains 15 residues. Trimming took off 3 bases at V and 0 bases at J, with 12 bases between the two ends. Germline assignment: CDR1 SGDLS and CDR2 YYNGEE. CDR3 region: CASSANRGHQETQYF. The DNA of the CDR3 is TGTGCCAGCAGCGCCAACCGGGGGCACCAAGAGACCCAGTACTTC.

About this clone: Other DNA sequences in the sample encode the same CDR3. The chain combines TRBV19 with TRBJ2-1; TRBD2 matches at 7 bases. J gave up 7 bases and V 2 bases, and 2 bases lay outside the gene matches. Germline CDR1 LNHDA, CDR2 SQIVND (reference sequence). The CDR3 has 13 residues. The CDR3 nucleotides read TGTGCCAGTAGTATATGGGAGGGTAATGAGCAGTTCTTC. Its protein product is CASSIWEGNEQFF.

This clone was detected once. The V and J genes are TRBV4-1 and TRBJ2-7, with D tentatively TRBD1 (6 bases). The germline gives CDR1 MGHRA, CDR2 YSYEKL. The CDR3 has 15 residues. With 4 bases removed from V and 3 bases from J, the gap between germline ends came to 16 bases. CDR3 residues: CASSLNDRTNYEQYF. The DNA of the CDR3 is TGCGCCAGCAGCCTCAACGACAGGACAAACTACGAGCAGTACTTC.